The present T cell receptor beta chain was sequenced within a study of shared clonotypes between healthy human individuals. The study, taken as a whole, reports: It was anticipated that sequencing depth would influence how many clonotypes donors shared. It was the non-shared clonotypes that had lower generation probabilities than clonotypes shared by all four donors.

Donors were Caucasian adults residing in Nashville, Tennessee, USA. Partitioning of CD4+ cells yielded a CD45RA+ naive subset and a CD45RA-negative memory subset. A note on this clone: Its antigen is still unknown.

Generated by immunoSEQ multiplex PCR, the TCRdb table keeps only in-frame clones and is missing some. The sample has about 600,000 clones; around 97% are singletons. CDR3 length: 14 amino acids. V shed 6 bases and J 5 bases; nucleotides not matched to a gene: 7. Germline CDR1 SEHNR, CDR2 FQNEAQ (reference sequence). This sequence originates from a woman in her thirties in good health. This chain links TRBV7-9 with TRBJ2-7, with 10 bases identical to TRBD1. Source material: naive CD4+ T cells sorted from blood. This sample's subset: CD45RA+ positively selected. CDR3 bases: TGTGCCAGCAGTTCGACAGGGGGCGTCCACGAGCAGTACTTC. It specifies CASSSTGGVHEQYF.